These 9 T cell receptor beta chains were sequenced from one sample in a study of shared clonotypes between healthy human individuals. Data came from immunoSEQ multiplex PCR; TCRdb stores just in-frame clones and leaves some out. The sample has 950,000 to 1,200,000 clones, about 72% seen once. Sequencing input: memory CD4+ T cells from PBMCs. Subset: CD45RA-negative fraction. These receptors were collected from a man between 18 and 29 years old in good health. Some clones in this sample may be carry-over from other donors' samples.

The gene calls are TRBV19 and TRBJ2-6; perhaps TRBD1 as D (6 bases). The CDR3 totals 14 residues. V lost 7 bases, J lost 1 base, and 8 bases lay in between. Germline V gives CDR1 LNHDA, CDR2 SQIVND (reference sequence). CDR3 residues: CASNRASGANVLTF. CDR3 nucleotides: TGTGCCAGTAACAGGGCTTCTGGGGCCAACGTCCTGACTTTC.

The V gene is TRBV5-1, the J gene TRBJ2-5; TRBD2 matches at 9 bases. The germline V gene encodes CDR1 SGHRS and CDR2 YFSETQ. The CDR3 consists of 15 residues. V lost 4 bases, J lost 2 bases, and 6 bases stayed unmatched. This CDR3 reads CASSRFTSGQETQYF. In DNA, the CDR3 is TGCGCCAGCAGCAGGTTTACTAGCGGGCAAGAGACCCAGTACTTC. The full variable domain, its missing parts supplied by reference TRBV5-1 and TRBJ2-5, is KAGVTQTPRYLIKTRGQQVTLSCSPISGHRSVSWYQQTPGQGLQFLFEYFSETQRNKGNFPGRFSGRQFSNSRSEMNVSTLELGDSALYLCASSRFTSGQETQYFGPGTRLLVL.

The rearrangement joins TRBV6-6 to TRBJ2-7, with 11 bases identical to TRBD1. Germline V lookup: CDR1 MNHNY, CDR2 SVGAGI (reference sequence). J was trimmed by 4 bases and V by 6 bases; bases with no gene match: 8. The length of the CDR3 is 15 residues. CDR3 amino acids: CASRRWTGGGYEQYF. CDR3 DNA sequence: TGTGCCAGCAGGCGATGGACAGGGGGCGGGTACGAGCAGTACTTC.

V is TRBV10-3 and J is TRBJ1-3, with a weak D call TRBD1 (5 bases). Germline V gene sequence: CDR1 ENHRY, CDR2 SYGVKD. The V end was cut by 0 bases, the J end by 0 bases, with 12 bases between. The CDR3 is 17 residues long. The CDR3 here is CAISESPGPSSGNTIYF. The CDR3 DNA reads TGTGCCATCAGTGAGTCACCAGGGCCAAGCTCTGGAAACACCATATATTTT.

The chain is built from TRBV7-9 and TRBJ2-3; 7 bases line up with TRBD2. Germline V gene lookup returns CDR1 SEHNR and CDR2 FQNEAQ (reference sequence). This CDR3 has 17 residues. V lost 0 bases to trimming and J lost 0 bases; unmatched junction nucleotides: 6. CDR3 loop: CASSLAGSSGSTDTQYF. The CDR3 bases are TGTGCCAGCAGCTTAGCGGGGAGTAGCGGGAGCACAGATACGCAGTATTTT.

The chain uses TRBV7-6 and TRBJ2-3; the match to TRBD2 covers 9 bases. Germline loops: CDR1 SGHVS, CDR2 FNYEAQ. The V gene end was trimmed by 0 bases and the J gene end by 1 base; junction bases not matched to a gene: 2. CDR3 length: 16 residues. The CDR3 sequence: CASSLARLAGTDTQYF. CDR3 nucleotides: TGTGCCAGCAGCTTAGCGAGACTAGCGGGCACAGATACGCAGTATTTT.

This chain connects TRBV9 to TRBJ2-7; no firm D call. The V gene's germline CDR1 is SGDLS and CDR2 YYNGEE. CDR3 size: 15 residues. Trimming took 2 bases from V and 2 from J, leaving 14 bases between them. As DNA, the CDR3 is TGTGCCAGCAGCGTGGGGAACGGCTCACCCTACGAGCAGTACTTC. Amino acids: CASSVGNGSPYEQYF.

CDR3 region: CASRRIGPYEQYF. Written as DNA, the CDR3 is TGTGCCAGCAGAAGAATAGGGCCTTACGAGCAGTACTTC. V gene TRBV27 combines with J gene TRBJ2-7; D unresolved. The CDR3 totals 13 residues. Germline CDR1 and CDR2: MNHEY and SMNVEV (reference sequence). The V and J ends lost 6 bases and 4 bases respectively, with 13 bases between them.

CDR3 residues: CASNRDRMGQETQYF. CDR3 sequence (DNA): TGCGCCAGCAACCGAGACAGGATGGGACAAGAGACCCAGTACTTC. The V call is TRBV5-1, the J call TRBJ2-5; D is possibly TRBD1 (6 bases). The CDR3 has 15 residues. Trimming stripped 6 bases from V and 2 bases from J, with 17 bases between. Looked up from germline, CDR1 is SGHRS and CDR2 is YFSETQ. The full variable domain, its missing parts supplied by reference TRBV5-1 and TRBJ2-5, is KAGVTQTPRYLIKTRGQQVTLSCSPISGHRSVSWYQQTPGQGLQFLFEYFSETQRNKGNFPGRFSGRQFSNSRSEMNVSTLELGDSALYLCASNRDRMGQETQYFGPGTRLLVL.